A selection of T cell receptor beta chains follows, all from one sample in a study of vaccination effects on CD4 cells after COVID-19. Sequencing used immunoSEQ multiplex PCR; TCRdb keeps in-frame clones, though not all of them. Of approximately 54,000 clones listed, 80% to 85% were seen once; the top ten hold 2.4%. These receptors are not linked to any known antigen. The input for sequencing was CD4+ T cells from PBMCs cultured with HCoV-229E spike peptides, taken before COVID-19 vaccination. The receptors here all came from a human donor who received a COVID-19 vaccine. Each CDR3 is given with its conserved first and last residue. D genes are given only for firm matches.

V	J	D	DNA	CDR3
TRBV18	TRBJ2-6	NA	TGTGCCAGCTCACCACCAGGGGCTGGGGCCAACGTCCTGACTTTC	CASSPPGAGANVLTF
TRBV11-1	TRBJ1-2	TRBD1	TGTGCCAGCGGACCCGGGACAGGGACGAAATTGTATGGCTACACCTTC	CASGPGTGTKLYGYTF
TRBV6-5	TRBJ1-1	NA	TGTGCCAGCAGCCTAGGGAGGAGTAACACTGAAGCTTTCTTT	CASSLGRSNTEAFF
TRBV11-1	TRBJ2-3	NA	TGTGCCAGCAGCTTGGTTTGGGGCACCACAGATACGCAGTATTTT	CASSLVWGTTDTQYF
TRBV5-1	TRBJ2-1	TRBD1	TGCGCCAGCAGCGGGGGACAGACTTACAATGAGCAGTTCTTC	CASSGGQTYNEQFF
TRBV24-1	TRBJ1-4	NA	TGTGCCACCAGTGATGGTGGCAGCCGTAATGAAAAACTGTTTTTT	CATSDGGSRNEKLFF
TRBV6-5	TRBJ1-2	TRBD1	TGTGCCAGCAGTTACCAAGACAGGGAATATGGCTACACCTTC	CASSYQDREYGYTF
TRBV19	TRBJ1-2	TRBD1	TGTGCCAGTAGTATAGATCTAGGGGGCAACTATGGCTACACCTTC	CASSIDLGGNYGYTF
TRBV28	TRBJ1-2	NA	TGTGCCAGCAGTAGTTCAGGCTTGGACTATGGCTACACCTTC	CASSSSGLDYGYTF
TRBV19	TRBJ2-1	NA	TGTGCCAGTAGAGGGACGGGACGGAATGAGCAGTTCTTC	CASRGTGRNEQFF
TRBV11-2	TRBJ2-6	NA	TGTGCCAGCAGCTTAGGGGTTTACTCTGGGGCCAACGTCCTGACTTTC	CASSLGVYSGANVLTF
TRBV7-2	TRBJ2-2	NA	TGTGCCAGCAGCCCCCGACGGGGGGCCTTCACCGGGGAGCTGTTTTTT	CASSPRRGAFTGELFF
TRBV5-1	TRBJ1-2	NA	TGCGCCAGCAGCTTGGACAGGACATATGGCTACACCTTC	CASSLDRTYGYTF
TRBV6-5	TRBJ1-5	NA	TGTGCCACCTTGGACGGGTTTGCGGCTCAGCCCCAGCATTTT	CATLDGFAAQPQHF
TRBV7-7	TRBJ2-5	NA	TGTGCCAGCAGCCCGGGGATCCTCCAAGAGACCCAGTACTTC	CASSPGILQETQYF
TRBV6-4	TRBJ2-2	TRBD2	TGTGCCAGCAGTGAACCGAAGCGGGGAATAGGTAGGGAGCTGTTTTTT	CASSEPKRGIGRELFF
TRBV28	TRBJ1-3	NA	TGTGCCAGCAGTTCCCCGGGACAACGATTGCCTCTTGGAAACACCATATATTTT	CASSSPGQRLPLGNTIYF
TRBV2	TRBJ2-3	NA	TGTGCCAGTTCCGGGACCGGGGCAGATACGCAGTATTTT	CASSGTGADTQYF
TRBV3-1/TRBV3-2	TRBJ2-2	NA	TGTGCCAGCAGCCAAGATATCTGGCAGGGTGACACCGGGGAGCTGTTTTTT	CASSQDIWQGDTGELFF
TRBV18	TRBJ1-5	NA	TGTGCCAGCTCACCCCCAGGGGTAAGGAGCAATCAGCCCCAGCATTTT	CASSPPGVRSNQPQHF
TRBV29-1	TRBJ1-2	NA	TGCAGCGTTACCCAGTCCCTGGGCGGCTACACCTTC	CSVTQSLGGYTF
TRBV15	TRBJ2-1	TRBD2	TGTGCCACCAGCACCAAGCGGGGGGGCCTGGTAATCGCCTACAATGAGCAGTTCTTC	CATSTKRGGLVIAYNEQFF